One sample yielded the 5 T cell receptor beta chains listed below, sequenced in a study of blood T cell repertoires in COVID-19. Clones were read by immunoSEQ multiplex PCR, and TCRdb kept only the in-frame ones, dropping some. The data show fewer than 350,000 clones, roughly 90% seen once. The sample was PBMCs or T cells enriched from blood (not recorded which). Receptors were obtained from a woman in her thirties or forties who had recovered from COVID-19.

This chain links TRBV7-2 with TRBJ2-3, with 11 bases fitting TRBD1. The CDR3 runs 16 residues. V was clipped by 1 base and J by 6 bases; unmatched bases: 6. The germline gives CDR1 SGHTA, CDR2 FQGNSA. The DNA of the CDR3 is TGTGCCAGCAGCTTAGACGGGACAGGGGGTGCGGATACGCAGTATTTT. Residues: CASSLDGTGGADTQYF.

On this clone itself: At the DNA level, this CDR3 is encoded by other sequences in the same sample as well. The chain employs TRBV5-1 and TRBJ2-7; no clear D. The CDR3 runs to 12 residues. Trimming pared 0 bases from V and 2 bases from J, leaving 3 bases between. The V gene's germline CDR1 is SGHRS and CDR2 YFSETQ. For the CDR3, the DNA is TGCGCCAGCAGCTTGGATACCTACGAGCAGTACTTC. Translation: CASSLDTYEQYF.

V gene TRBV12-1 combines with J gene TRBJ1-3; the table's TRBD1 call for D was not verified on the DNA. TRBV12-1 is a pseudogene locus. The CDR3 loop spans 17 amino acids. The CDR3 region is CASSFASWTVQRNTIYF. CDR3 nucleotide sequence: TGTGCCAGCAGCTTTGCGTCATGGACAGTTCAAAGAAACACCATATATTTT.

The chain combines TRBV3-1 (or the pseudogene TRBV3-2) with TRBJ1-5, with no clear D. Trimming removed 1 base at V and 3 bases at J, with 4 bases between. The CDR3 loop spans 13 amino acids. The germline gives CDR1 LGHDT, CDR2 YNNKEL (reference sequence). For the CDR3, the DNA is TGTGCCAGCAGCCAAGCCTACAATCAGCCCCAGCATTTT. It yields the protein CASSQAYNQPQHF.

This clone appeared once. This sequence joins TRBV24-1 and TRBJ2-3; D is unresolved. V was shortened by 4 bases and J by 6 bases, with 10 bases between the two germline ends. The CDR3 is 13 amino acids. The germline V gene encodes CDR1 KGHDR and CDR2 SFDVKD. The CDR3 here is CATSETRWDTQYF. In nucleotides, the CDR3 is TGTGCCACCAGTGAGACACGATGGGATACGCAGTATTTT.